The T cell receptor beta chain described here comes from a study of blood T cell repertoires in COVID-19 (dated by TCRdb to 2019 to 2021). About the study as a whole: Samples from collaborators originated in the United States, Italy and Spain and spanned both the acute and convalescent phases of COVID-19. The prospective study material was composed of cDNA or gDNA derived from T cells, B-cell-depleted T cells, or PBMCs. The dataset comprised deeply sampled blood TCRbeta repertoires from subjects exposed to, actively infected with, or recovered from COVID-19. The repertoires were released in a freely available public database meant as a resource for research on the immune response to SARS-CoV-2. The samples were drawn from two sources: the first 160 participants of the ongoing ImmuneRACE study, and 1,000 to 1,500 subjects contributed by 6 global collaborators. A de-identified subject ID, COVID-19 status, age in years and sex were almost always included in the sample metadata. Where HLA class I and class II types were available, the types were taken from metadata supplied by the sample provider, not from assay-based typing. What the authors observed across the whole study: How much clinical and demographic metadata was included differed by source and by participant, and the metadata was provided uncurated.

Whole blood was collected in K2EDTA tubes by collaborating institutions according to the institutions' own protocols. Collaborator samples were shipped for TCRbeta analysis as frozen whole blood, isolated PBMCs, or DNA extracted from either sample type. TCRbeta CDR3 regions were amplified from genomic DNA by means of the immunoSEQ Assay, a bias-controlled multiplex PCR. As for the authors' bioinformatics: Within the assay, amplification of reference gene primers was used to estimate how many nucleated cells each sample contained. To quantify the absolute abundance of each unique TCRbeta CDR3 rearrangement, sequence reads were collapsed and filtered. For each sample, productive Simpson clonality was calculated by taking the square root of Simpson's diversity index across productive rearrangements. TCRdb holds this immuneACCESS table with in-frame rearrangements only. Some clones are missing; in checked studies, unresolved V genes explain under half, and the rest has no known cause. From that table come the V and J calls and clone size; the DNA was used to work out D and trimming. In this sample the table shows 80,000 to 100,000 clones, roughly nine tenths of which occur a single time. About 1.7% of the sample is taken by the ten largest.

The CDR1 and CDR2 encoded by the germline V gene are KGHSH and LQKENI. Relative to germline, V is missing 4 bases and J is missing 5 bases, with 9 bases of the junction outside any gene match. The CDR3 contains 15 residues, cysteine and phenylalanine counted. Only the CDR3 DNA stays, 45 bases, in frame from base 1. To note about this clone: No cognate antigen has been identified for it. No per-base quality is available; no much larger clone lies one base away.

Sequencing was carried out using peripheral blood. The sequence was collected from a human donor with active COVID-19. The donor label of this sample is uncertain. The rearranged chain carries TRBV18 and TRBJ2-5, and 8 junctional nucleotides match TRBD2. This receptor carries the CDR3 CASSRITSGAETQYF. The DNA sequence is TGTGCCAGCTCACGAATTACTAGCGGAGCGGAGACCCAGTACTTC. Here the CDR3 is joined to the reference TRBV18 and TRBJ2-5 genes, and the full variable domain is: NAGVMQNPRHLVRRRGQEARLRCSPMKGHSHVYWYRQLPEEGLKFMVYLQKENIIDESGMPKERFSAEFPKEGPSILRIQQVVRGDSAAYFCASSRITSGAETQYFGPGTRLLVL.